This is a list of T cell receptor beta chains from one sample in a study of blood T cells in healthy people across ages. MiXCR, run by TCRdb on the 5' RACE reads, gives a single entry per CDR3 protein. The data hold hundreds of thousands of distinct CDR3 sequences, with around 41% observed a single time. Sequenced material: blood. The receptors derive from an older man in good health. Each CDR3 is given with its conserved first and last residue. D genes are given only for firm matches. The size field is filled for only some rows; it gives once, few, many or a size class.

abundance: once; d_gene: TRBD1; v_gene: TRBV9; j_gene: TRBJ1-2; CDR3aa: CASSVGGQGNGYTF; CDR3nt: TGTGCCAGCAGCGTAGGGGGACAGGGTAACGGCTACACCTTC
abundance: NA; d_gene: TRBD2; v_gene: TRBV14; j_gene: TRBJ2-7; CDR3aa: CASAPGLAGNYEQYF; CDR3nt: TGTGCCAGCGCACCAGGACTAGCGGGAAACTACGAGCAGTACTTC
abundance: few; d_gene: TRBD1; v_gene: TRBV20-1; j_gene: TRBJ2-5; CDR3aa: CSARDYRGPQETQYF; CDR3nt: TGCAGTGCTAGAGACTATAGGGGGCCCCAAGAGACCCAGTACTTC
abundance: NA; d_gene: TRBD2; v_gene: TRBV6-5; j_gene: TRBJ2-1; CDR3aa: CASSYSIRGASGYNEQFF; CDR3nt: TGTGCCAGCAGTTACTCGATACGTGGAGCTAGCGGCTACAATGAGCAGTTCTTC
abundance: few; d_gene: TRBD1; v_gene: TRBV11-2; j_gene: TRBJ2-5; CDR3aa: CASSLAGTGGAQQYF; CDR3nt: TGTGCCAGCAGCTTAGCAGGGACAGGGGGCGCACAGCAGTACTTC
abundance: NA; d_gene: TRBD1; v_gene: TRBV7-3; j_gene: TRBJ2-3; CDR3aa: CASSLRGQGASTDTQYF; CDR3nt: TGTGCCAGCAGCTTACGAGGACAGGGGGCTAGCACAGATACGCAGTATTTT
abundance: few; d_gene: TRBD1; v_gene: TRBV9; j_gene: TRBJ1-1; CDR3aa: CASSEGQGGTEAFF; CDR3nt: TGTGCCAGCAGCGAGGGCCAGGGGGGCACTGAAGCTTTCTTT
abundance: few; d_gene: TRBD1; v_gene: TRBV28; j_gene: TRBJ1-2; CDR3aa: CASSFWGQGSPSLGYTF; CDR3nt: TGTGCCAGCAGTTTCTGGGGACAGGGGAGCCCCTCACTTGGCTACACCTTC
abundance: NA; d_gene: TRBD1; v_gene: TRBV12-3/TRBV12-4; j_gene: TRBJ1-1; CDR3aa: CASSSTGWTTEAFF; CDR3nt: TGTGCCAGCAGTTCGACAGGGTGGACCACTGAAGCTTTCTTT
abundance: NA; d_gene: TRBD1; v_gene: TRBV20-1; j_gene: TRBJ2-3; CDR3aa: CSASPGQLDTQYF; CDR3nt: TGCAGTGCTTCCCCGGGACAGCTGGATACGCAGTATTTT
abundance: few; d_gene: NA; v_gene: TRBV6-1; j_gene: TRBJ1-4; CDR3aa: CASTGTRGEKLFF; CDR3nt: TGTGCCAGCACCGGGACCCGGGGTGAAAAACTGTTTTTT
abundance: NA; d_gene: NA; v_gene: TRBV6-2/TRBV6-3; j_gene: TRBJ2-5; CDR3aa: CASTSVRETQYF; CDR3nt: TGTGCCAGCACCTCAGTGCGGGAGACCCAGTACTTC
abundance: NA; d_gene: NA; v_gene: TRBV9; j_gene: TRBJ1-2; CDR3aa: CASSREGRDDGYTF; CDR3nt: TGTGCCAGCAGCAGAGAGGGGCGGGATGATGGCTACACCTTC
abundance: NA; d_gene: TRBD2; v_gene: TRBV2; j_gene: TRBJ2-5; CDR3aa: CASSEAAGVETQYF; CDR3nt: TGTGCCAGCAGTGAAGCGGCGGGGGTCGAGACCCAGTACTTC
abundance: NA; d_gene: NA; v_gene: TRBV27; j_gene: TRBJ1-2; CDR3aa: CASSPFPQAGYTF; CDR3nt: TGTGCCAGCAGTCCCTTCCCCCAGGCTGGCTACACCTTC
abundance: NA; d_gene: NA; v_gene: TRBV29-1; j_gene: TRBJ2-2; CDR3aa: CSVDYRASFTGELFF; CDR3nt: TGCAGCGTTGATTACAGGGCATCCTTTACCGGGGAGCTGTTTTTT